The T cell receptor beta chain under discussion was sequenced for a study of OX40 agonist ivuxolimab in advanced cancers. Study results and caveats: There was clonal expansion of CD4+ and CD8+ blood T cells by week 6 at 0.1 to 3.0 mg/kg. Expansion of clones was among the lowest in partial responders at 0.1-3.0 mg/kg.

Concerning this clone itself: Antigen: not known.

The data were produced by immunoSEQ multiplex PCR, yet TCRdb's version contains in-frame clones alone and is incomplete. In the table there are under 20,000 clones, approximately 83% of which are singletons. The CDR3 extends over 13 amino acids. V lost 0 bases and J lost 5, with 7 bases in between. Germline loops: CDR1 LGHNA, CDR2 YSLEER. Drawing of blood for sampling happened at baseline, at cycle 4 day 1, and at cycle 7 day 1. The material sequenced was CD4+ or CD8+ T cells sorted from blood, taken in a trial of the OX40 agonist ivuxolimab. The chain links TRBV4-3 to TRBJ2-5; D remains unclear. The receptor was derived from an adult with an advanced solid tumor such as melanoma, head and neck, liver or kidney cancer. The chain's CDR3 is CASSQEGWETQYF. The CDR3 bases are TGCGCCAGCAGCCAAGAGGGGTGGGAGACCCAGTACTTC.